The clone carrying this T cell receptor (beta chain) ranks as medium-sized in terms of frequency. Its specificity is unknown. These data are taken from a study of T cell clusters in autoimmune cytopenias. Regarding the study as a whole: Healthy donors had about 3.1-fold more exclusive TRB clusters than active autoimmune hepatitis patients.

TRB amplification used around 270 ng of peripheral blood genomic DNA. TRB was amplified by touch-down multiplex PCR, primer pools A and B combined. TCRdb re-analyzed the multiplex PCR reads; it lists each CDR3 protein once, without DNA. The sample has fewer than 7,500 distinct CDR3 sequences. Germline V lookup: CDR1 LNHDA, CDR2 SQIVND (reference sequence). There are 15 residues in the CDR3. These data were likewise used in another study, on T cell repertoires in aging, cancer and after chemotherapy.

The specimen sequenced was peripheral blood. V gene TRBV19 combines with J gene TRBJ2-1. The source is a human donor in good health. The CDR3 sequence is CASSIEHWSYNEQFF. The complete variable domain, with remaining parts taken from reference TRBV19 and TRBJ2-1, reads DGGITQSPKYLFRKEGQNVTLSCEQNLNHDAMYWYRQDPGQGLRLIYYSQIVNDFQKGDIAEGYSVSREKKESFPLTVTSAQKNPTAFYLCASSIEHWSYNEQFFGPGTRLTVL.